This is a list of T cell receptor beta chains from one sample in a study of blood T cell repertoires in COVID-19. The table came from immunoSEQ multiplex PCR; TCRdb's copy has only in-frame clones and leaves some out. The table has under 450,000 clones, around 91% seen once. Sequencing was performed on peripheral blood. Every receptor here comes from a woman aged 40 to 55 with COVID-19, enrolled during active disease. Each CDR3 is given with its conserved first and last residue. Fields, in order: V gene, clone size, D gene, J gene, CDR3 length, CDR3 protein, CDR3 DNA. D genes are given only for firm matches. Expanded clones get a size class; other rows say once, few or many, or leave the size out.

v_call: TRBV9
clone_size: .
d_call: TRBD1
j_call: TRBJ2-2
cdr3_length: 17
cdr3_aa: CASSFTTGQGYTGELFF
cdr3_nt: TGTGCCAGCAGCTTTACAACGGGACAGGGGTACACCGGGGAGCTGTTTTTT

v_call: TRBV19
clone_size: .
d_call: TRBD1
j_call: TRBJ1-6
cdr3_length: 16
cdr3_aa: CASRTQGNSYNSPLHF
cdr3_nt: TGTGCCAGTAGGACACAGGGGAACTCCTATAATTCACCCCTCCACTTT

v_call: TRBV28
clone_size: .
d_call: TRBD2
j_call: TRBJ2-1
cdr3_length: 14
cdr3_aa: CASSKAGLVWEQFF
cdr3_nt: TGTGCCAGCAGTAAAGCGGGACTAGTATGGGAGCAGTTCTTC

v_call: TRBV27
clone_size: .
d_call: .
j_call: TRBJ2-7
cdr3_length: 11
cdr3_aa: CASSPGYEQYF
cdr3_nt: TGTGCCAGCAGTCCGGGATACGAGCAGTACTTC

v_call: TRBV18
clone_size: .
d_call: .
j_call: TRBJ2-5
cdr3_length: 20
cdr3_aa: CASSPLSFGKLQGTRETQYF
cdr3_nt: TGTGCCAGCTCACCGCTGTCGTTCGGCAAATTACAGGGTACGCGGGAGACCCAGTACTTC

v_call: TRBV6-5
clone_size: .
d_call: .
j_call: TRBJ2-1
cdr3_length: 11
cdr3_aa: CASGDRGEQFF
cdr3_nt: TGTGCCAGCGGGGATCGGGGTGAGCAGTTCTTC

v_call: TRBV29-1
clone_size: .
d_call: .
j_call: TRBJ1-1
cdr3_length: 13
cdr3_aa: CSAAGGLNTEAFF
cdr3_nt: TGCAGCGCTGCGGGGGGATTGAACACTGAAGCTTTCTTT

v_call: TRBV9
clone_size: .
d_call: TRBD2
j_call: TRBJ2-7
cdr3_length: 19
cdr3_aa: CASSVEGIAGPFNSYEQYF
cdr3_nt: TGTGCCAGCAGCGTAGAGGGGATAGCGGGACCTTTCAACTCCTACGAGCAGTACTTC

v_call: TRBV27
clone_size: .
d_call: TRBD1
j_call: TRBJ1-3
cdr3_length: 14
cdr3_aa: CASGGQGAGNTIYF
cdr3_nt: TGTGCCAGCGGGGGACAGGGAGCTGGAAACACCATATATTTT

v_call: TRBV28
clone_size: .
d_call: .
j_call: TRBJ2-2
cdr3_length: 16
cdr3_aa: CASSSQGGFGTGELFF
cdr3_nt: TGTGCCAGCAGTTCACAGGGTGGGTTTGGCACCGGGGAGCTGTTTTTT

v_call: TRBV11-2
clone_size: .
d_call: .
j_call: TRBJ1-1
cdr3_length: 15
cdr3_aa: CASSGRTVMNTEAFF
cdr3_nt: TGTGCCAGCAGCGGCCGGACAGTCATGAACACTGAAGCTTTCTTT

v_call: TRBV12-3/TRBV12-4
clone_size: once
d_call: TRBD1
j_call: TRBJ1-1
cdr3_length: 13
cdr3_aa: CASNVRDSTEAFF
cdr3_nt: TGTGCCAGCAATGTCCGGGACAGCACTGAAGCTTTCTTT

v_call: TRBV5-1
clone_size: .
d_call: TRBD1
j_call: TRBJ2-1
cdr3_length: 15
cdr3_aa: CASSFPGQVNNEQFF
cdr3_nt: TGCGCCAGCAGCTTTCCGGGACAGGTGAACAATGAGCAGTTCTTC

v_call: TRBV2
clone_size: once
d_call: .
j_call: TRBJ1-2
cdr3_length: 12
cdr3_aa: CASSERGYGYTF
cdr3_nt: TGTGCCAGCAGTGAACGAGGCTATGGCTACACCTTC

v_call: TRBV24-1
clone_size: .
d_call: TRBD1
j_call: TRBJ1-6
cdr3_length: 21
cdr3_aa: CATSDLIMGQGRSSYNSPLHF
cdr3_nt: TGTGCCACCAGTGATTTGATCATGGGACAGGGGAGAAGCTCCTATAATTCACCCCTCCACTTT

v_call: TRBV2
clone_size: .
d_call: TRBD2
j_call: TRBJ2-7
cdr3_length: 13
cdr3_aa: CARAGGIGYEQYF
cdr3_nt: TGTGCCAGGGCGGGGGGGATCGGCTACGAGCAGTACTTC

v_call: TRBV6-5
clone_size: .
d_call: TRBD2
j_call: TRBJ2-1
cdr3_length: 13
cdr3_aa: CASSSRLAGVPFF
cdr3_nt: TGTGCCAGCAGTTCCCGACTAGCGGGAGTCCCGTTCTTC

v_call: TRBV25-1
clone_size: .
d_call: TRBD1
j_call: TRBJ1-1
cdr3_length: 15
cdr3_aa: CASSRQGAMNTEAFF
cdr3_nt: TGTGCCAGCAGTAGACAGGGGGCCATGAACACTGAAGCTTTCTTT

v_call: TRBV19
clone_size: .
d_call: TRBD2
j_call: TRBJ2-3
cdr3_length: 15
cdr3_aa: CASTRTGGVIDTQYF
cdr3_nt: TGTGCCAGTACGAGGACGGGAGGGGTCATAGATACGCAGTATTTT

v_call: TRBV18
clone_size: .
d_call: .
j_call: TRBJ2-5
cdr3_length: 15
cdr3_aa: CASSVRAGVRETQYF
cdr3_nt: TGTGCCAGCTCAGTACGGGCAGGGGTCAGAGAGACCCAGTACTTC

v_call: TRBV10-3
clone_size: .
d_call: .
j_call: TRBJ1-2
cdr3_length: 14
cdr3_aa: CAISAPWGDYGYTF
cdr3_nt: TGTGCCATCAGTGCCCCCTGGGGGGACTATGGCTACACCTTC

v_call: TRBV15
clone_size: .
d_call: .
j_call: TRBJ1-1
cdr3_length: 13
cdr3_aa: CATSTARANEAFF
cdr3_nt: TGTGCCACCAGCACGGCCAGGGCGAATGAAGCTTTCTTT

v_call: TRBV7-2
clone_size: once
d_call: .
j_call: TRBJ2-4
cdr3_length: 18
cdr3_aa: CASSFWRVGVGAKNIQYF
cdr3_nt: TGTGCCAGCAGCTTCTGGAGGGTCGGTGTGGGAGCCAAAAACATTCAGTACTTC

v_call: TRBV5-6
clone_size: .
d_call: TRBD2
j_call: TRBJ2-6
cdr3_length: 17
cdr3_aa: CASSLGLAGAGANVLTF
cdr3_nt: TGTGCCAGCAGCTTGGGGCTAGCGGGAGCCGGGGCCAACGTCCTGACTTTC

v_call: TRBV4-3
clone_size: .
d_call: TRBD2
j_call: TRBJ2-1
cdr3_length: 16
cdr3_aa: CASSQEAGGSYNEQFF
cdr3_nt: TGCGCCAGCAGCCAAGAAGCGGGAGGGTCCTACAATGAGCAGTTCTTC

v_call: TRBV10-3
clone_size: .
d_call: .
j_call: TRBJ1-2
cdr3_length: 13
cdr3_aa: CAISGSLNYGYTF
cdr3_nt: TGTGCCATCAGTGGTTCTCTTAACTATGGCTACACCTTC

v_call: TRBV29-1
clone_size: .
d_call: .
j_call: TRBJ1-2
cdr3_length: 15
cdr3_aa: CSVDGSGLLMGGYTF
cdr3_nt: TGCAGCGTTGATGGGTCGGGACTCTTGATGGGAGGCTACACCTTC

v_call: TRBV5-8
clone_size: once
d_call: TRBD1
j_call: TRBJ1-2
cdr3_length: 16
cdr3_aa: CASSGPPGQGKGGYTF
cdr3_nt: TGTGCCAGCAGCGGGCCTCCGGGACAGGGGAAAGGAGGCTACACCTTC

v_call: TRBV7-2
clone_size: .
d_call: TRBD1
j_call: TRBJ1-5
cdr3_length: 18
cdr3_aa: CASSEWTGTVYSNQPQHF
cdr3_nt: TGTGCCAGCAGCGAATGGACCGGGACAGTTTATAGCAATCAGCCCCAGCATTTT

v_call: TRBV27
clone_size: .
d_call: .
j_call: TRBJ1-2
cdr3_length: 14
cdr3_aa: CASSLDERGYGYTF
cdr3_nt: TGTGCCAGCAGTTTAGATGAACGAGGGTATGGCTACACCTTC

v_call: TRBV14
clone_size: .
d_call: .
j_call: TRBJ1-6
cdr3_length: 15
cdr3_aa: CASSQGPGGNSPLHF
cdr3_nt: TGTGCCAGCAGCCAAGGACCCGGAGGTAATTCACCCCTCCACTTT

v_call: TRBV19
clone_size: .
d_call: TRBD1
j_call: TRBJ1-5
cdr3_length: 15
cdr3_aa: CASGPRTGSNQPQHF
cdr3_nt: TGTGCCAGTGGTCCACGGACAGGGAGCAATCAGCCCCAGCATTTT

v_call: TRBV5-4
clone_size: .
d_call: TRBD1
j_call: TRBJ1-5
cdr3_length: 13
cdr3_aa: CASSGGQGGPQHF
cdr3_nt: TGTGCCAGCAGCGGCGGACAGGGGGGGCCCCAGCATTTT

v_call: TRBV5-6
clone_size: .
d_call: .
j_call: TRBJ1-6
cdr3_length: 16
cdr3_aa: CASSRTGTAPNSPLHF
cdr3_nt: TGTGCCAGCAGTCGCACCGGGACTGCTCCTAATTCACCCCTCCACTTT

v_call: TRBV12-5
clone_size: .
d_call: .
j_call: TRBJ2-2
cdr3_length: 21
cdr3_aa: CASGSISPRQAASSNTGELFF
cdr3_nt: TGTGCTAGTGGTTCCATAAGCCCCCGCCAAGCGGCCTCCTCGAACACCGGGGAGCTGTTTTTT

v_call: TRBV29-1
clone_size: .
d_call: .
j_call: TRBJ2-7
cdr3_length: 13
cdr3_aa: CSVEGTVSYEQYF
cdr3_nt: TGCAGCGTTGAAGGGACAGTTTCCTACGAGCAGTACTTC

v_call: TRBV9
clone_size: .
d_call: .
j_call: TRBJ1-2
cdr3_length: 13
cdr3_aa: CASSPGGDYGYTF
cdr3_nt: TGTGCCAGCAGCCCAGGAGGAGACTATGGCTACACCTTC